This entry lists 30 T cell receptor beta chains sequenced from one sample in a study of blood T cells in healthy people across ages. A second PCR of 7 to 11 cycles used a sample-barcoded 5' primer and a J-beta primer mix. MiXCR, run by TCRdb on the 5' RACE reads, gives a single entry per CDR3 protein. In the table there are a few hundred thousand distinct CDR3 sequences, around a quarter of which are singletons. Separately, the same data were catalogued under a study of T cells of mothers and their children.

Sample: blood. The receptors derive from a boy between 2 and 10 years old in good health.

The genes are TRBV20-1 and TRBJ1-2, with D perhaps TRBD1 (6 bases). The CDR3 consists of 14 residues. V lost 3 bases to trimming and J lost 8 bases, with 19 bases between them. CDR1 is DFQATT and CDR2 is SNEGSKA in the germline V gene (reference sequence). The CDR3 DNA reads TGCAGTGCTAGTTCGCAGGGGACTCGAGGAGGCTACACCTTC. Encoded protein: CSASSQGTRGGYTF.

With respect to this clonotype: Without the conserved terminal phenylalanine or tryptophan, this CDR3 likely stems from a read error. The rearrangement joins TRBV5-1 to TRBJ2-1; D might be TRBD1 (5 bases). This CDR3 contains 17 residues. The germline V gene has CDR1 SGHRS and CDR2 YFSETQ. V lost 1 base and J lost 5, with 19 bases in between. The CDR3 loop is CASSLTLAGIRDNEQFL. CDR3 DNA: TGCGCCAGCAGCTTGACCCTGGCAGGGATTAGGGACAATGAGCAGTTCCTC.

This sequence joins TRBV7-9 and TRBJ1-2, with D unclear. V lost 5 bases to trimming and J lost 6 bases, with 10 bases between them. The CDR3 length is 12 residues. From germline, CDR1 is SEHNR and CDR2 FQNEAQ (reference sequence). The CDR3 spells CASSIIVDGYTF. The DNA for the CDR3 is TGTGCCAGCAGCATAATTGTGGATGGCTACACCTTC.

V is TRBV20-1 and J is TRBJ2-1, with 8 bases identical to TRBD2. TRBJ2-7 explains the end of the DNA better; the J call may be wrong. The V gene's germline CDR1 is DFQATT and CDR2 SNEGSKA (reference sequence). This CDR3 region has 14 residues. The CDR3, as DNA: TGCAGTGCTAGAGGGACTAGCCGAACCTACGAGCAGTACTTC. This translates into CSARGTSRTYEQYF.

The chain uses TRBV6-5 and TRBJ1-5; D gene ambiguous. V was trimmed by 2 bases and J by 0 bases, leaving 17 bases between them. The CDR3 runs 18 residues. Germline CDR1 MNHEY, CDR2 SVGAGI. CDR3 nucleotide sequence: TGTGCCAGCAGTTACGATGCTCGGGCCACATATAGCAATCAGCCCCAGCATTTT. Amino acids: CASSYDARATYSNQPQHF.

This clonotype occurred a few times. The CDR3 nucleotides are TGTGCCAGTAGCCCACGGGCGCCTAGCGGGGGGGCCTACGAGCAGTACTTC. Translating it yields CASSPRAPSGGAYEQYF. The chain has TRBV19 and TRBJ2-7; TRBD2 agrees at 12 bases. The CDR3 is 17 residues long. Trimming took 6 bases from V and 2 from J; bases not matched to a gene: 11. Per the germline V gene, CDR1 is LNHDA and CDR2 is SQIVND (reference sequence). Complete variable domain (other parts from reference TRBV19 and TRBJ2-7): DGGITQSPKYLFRKEGQNVTLSCEQNLNHDAMYWYRQDPGQGLRLIYYSQIVNDFQKGDIAEGYSVSREKKESFPLTVTSAQKNPTAFYLCASSPRAPSGGAYEQYFGPGTRLTVT.

This chain connects TRBV6-1 to TRBJ2-4; D is unresolved. This CDR3 spans 14 amino acids. CDR1 MNHNS and CDR2 SASEGT come from the germline V gene. With 1 base removed from V and 8 bases from J, the gap between germline ends came to 12 bases. The CDR3 protein is CASSEVKGQDIQYF. CDR3 bases: TGTGCCAGCAGTGAAGTGAAGGGTCAAGACATTCAGTACTTC.

V usage is TRBV7-9 and J usage is TRBJ2-7; weak D call: TRBD2 (6 bases). CDR3 length equals 16 residues. Germline V gene sequence: CDR1 SEHNR, CDR2 FQNEAQ (reference sequence). Deletions cut 5 bases from V and 2 bases from J, with 19 bases between. CDR3 bases: TGTGCCAGCAGCACGCGGGACTCAGAAATGGCCTACGAGCAGTACTTC. It codes for CASSTRDSEMAYEQYF.

This clonotype has a handful of counts. The chain recombines TRBV27 with TRBJ2-5, with D possibly TRBD2 on 6 matching bases. The last part of the DNA fits TRBJ2-7 better; the J call may be wrong. Per the germline V gene, CDR1 is MNHEY and CDR2 is SMNVEV (reference sequence). The CDR3 runs to 14 residues. CDR3 in amino acids: CASSYREFSYEQYF. CDR3 DNA: TGTGCCAGCAGTTACCGGGAGTTCTCGTACGAGCAGTACTTC.

This clonotype was counted a few times. This sequence joins TRBV20-1 and TRBJ2-5; TRBD2 aligns across 10 bases. The CDR3 covers 12 residues. Per germline, CDR1 DFQATT and CDR2 SNEGSKA (reference sequence). The CDR3 reads CSPSGGGETQYF. The CDR3 DNA sequence: TGCAGCCCTAGCGGGGGTGGGGAGACCCAGTACTTC.

The CDR3 DNA reads TGCAGCGTTGGGGAGAGGGCGGGGATGGAGACCCAGTACTTC. It codes for CSVGERAGMETQYF. The genes are TRBV29-1 and TRBJ2-5; the D gene is possibly TRBD2 (6 bases). The CDR3 runs 14 residues. Germline CDR1 and CDR2: SQVTM and ANQGSEA. Trimming stripped 4 bases from V and 5 bases from J, with 17 bases between.

V and J are TRBV7-9 and TRBJ1-4; D unclear. Germline CDR1 is SEHNR and CDR2 is FQNEAQ (reference sequence). This CDR3 region has 15 residues. V was trimmed by 1 base and J by 4 bases, leaving 10 bases between them. The CDR3 sequence is CASSLVPHSNEKLFF. The DNA of the CDR3 is TGTGCCAGCAGCTTAGTCCCCCACAGTAATGAAAAACTGTTTTTT.

The V gene is TRBV9, the J gene TRBJ2-7; D might be TRBD1 (6 bases). This CDR3 region has 14 residues. The V gene's germline CDR1 is SGDLS and CDR2 YYNGEE. Trimming shortened V by 3 bases and J by 3 bases, and 13 bases separated the two germline ends. The CDR3 sequence: CASSAGTRDYEQYF. The CDR3 DNA is TGTGCCAGCAGCGCCGGGACAAGGGACTACGAGCAGTACTTC. The full variable domain, its missing parts supplied by reference TRBV9 and TRBJ2-7, is DSGVTQTPKHLITATGQRVTLRCSPRSGDLSVYWYQQSLDQGLQFLIQYYNGEERAKGNILERFSAQQFPDLHSELNLSSLELGDSALYFCASSAGTRDYEQYFGPGTRLTVT.

This clonotype was observed a handful of times. The chain couples TRBV7-9 to TRBJ2-7; D not resolved. Germline CDR1 SEHNR, CDR2 FQNEAQ (reference sequence). The CDR3 consists of 14 residues. Trimming removed 3 bases from V and 5 bases from J, with 14 bases in between. CDR3 loop: CASSFLQSDDEQYF. The DNA for the CDR3 is TGTGCCAGCAGCTTCCTTCAATCCGACGACGAGCAGTACTTC.

This clonotype was counted many times. V is TRBV12-3 or TRBV12-4 and J is TRBJ2-3; 7 bases line up with TRBD2. Unmatched junction bases numbered 13, after V lost 3 bases and J lost 7 bases. CDR3 length: 16 amino acids. This chain's CDR3 is CASSLRDYTEDNTQYF. DNA for the CDR3: TGTGCCAGCAGTTTGAGGGACTATACGGAGGATAATACGCAGTATTTT.

This clonotype came up a few times. This chain uses TRBV4-2 with TRBJ1-6, with a weak D call TRBD1 (6 bases). Trimming shortened V by 6 bases and J by 6 bases, and 12 bases separated the two germline ends. Germline V gene data show CDR1 as LGHNA and CDR2 as YNFKEQ. CDR3 length: 14 residues. The CDR3 region is CASRMDSLNSPLHF. CDR3 in DNA: TGTGCCAGCAGGATGGACAGCCTTAATTCACCCCTCCACTTT.

This clonotype was seen a few times. V usage is TRBV7-9 and J usage is TRBJ2-1; 7 bases fit TRBD1. CDR3 length: 15 residues. With V trimmed by 1 base and J by 6 bases, 6 bases remained unmatched. Germline CDR1 reads SEHNR; CDR2 reads FQNEAQ (reference sequence). CDR3 in amino acids: CASSLETGMSNEQFF. The CDR3, as DNA: TGTGCCAGCAGCTTAGAGACAGGGATGAGCAATGAGCAGTTCTTC.

This clonotype was observed many times. The genes are TRBV3-1 and TRBJ1-2; D remains unclear. This CDR3 spans 13 amino acids. The V and J ends lost 1 base and 1 base respectively, with 4 bases between them. Per the germline V gene, CDR1 is LGHDT and CDR2 is YNNKEL (reference sequence). CDR3 loop: CASSQAVNYGYTF. CDR3 bases: TGTGCCAGCAGCCAAGCAGTTAACTATGGCTACACCTTC.

The gene calls are TRBV29-1 and TRBJ2-7; TRBD2 matches 9 bases. Germline assignment: CDR1 SQVTM and CDR2 ANQGSEA. V gave up 6 bases and J gave up 2 bases; unmatched junction bases: 8. The CDR3 runs 14 residues. This CDR3 reads CSVSSGKVAYEQYF. The CDR3 coding sequence is TGCAGCGTCTCTAGCGGGAAAGTCGCCTACGAGCAGTACTTC.

The CDR3 DNA sequence: TGTGCCAGCAGCCAAGCGGGGTTGAGGAACACCGGGGAGCTGTTTTTT. Protein sequence: CASSQAGLRNTGELFF. The genes are TRBV14 and TRBJ2-2; possibly TRBD2 for D (5 bases). Trimming removed 1 base at V and 1 base at J, with 10 bases between. The CDR3 runs 16 residues. Germline V lookup: CDR1 SGHDN, CDR2 FVKESK. The whole variable domain, filled in from reference TRBV14 and TRBJ2-2, reads EAGVTQFPSHSVIEKGQTVTLRCDPISGHDNLYWYRRVMGKEIKFLLHFVKESKQDESGMPNNRFLAERTGGTYSTLKVQPAELEDSGVYFCASSQAGLRNTGELFFGEGSRLTVL.

This clonotype has at least ten counts. V is TRBV19 and J is TRBJ1-1, with 8 bases identical to TRBD1. CDR1 is LNHDA and CDR2 is SQIVND in the germline V gene (reference sequence). The CDR3 length is 17 residues. J lost 3 bases, V lost 4 bases, and 13 bases had no gene match. This chain's CDR3 is CASSTGTGLSGYTEAFF. CDR3 DNA: TGTGCCAGTAGTACCGGGACAGGCCTTTCTGGGTACACTGAAGCTTTCTTT.

V usage is TRBV3-1 and J usage is TRBJ2-5; 7 bases map to TRBD2. CDR1 and CDR2 from the germline V gene are LGHDT and YNNKEL (reference sequence). There are 16 residues in the CDR3. Trimming removed 3 bases from V and 5 bases from J; junction bases left unmatched: 12. CDR3 region: CASSHSQTSRGETQYF. DNA of the CDR3: TGTGCCAGCAGCCACAGCCAGACTAGCCGGGGGGAGACCCAGTACTTC.

The chain employs TRBV10-3 and TRBJ1-1, with D unclear. V lost 6 bases to trimming and J lost 4 bases, with 15 bases between them. The CDR3 spans 14 residues. The germline V gene encodes CDR1 ENHRY and CDR2 SYGVKD. CDR3 loop: CAIRGPGVGTEAFF. The CDR3 DNA sequence: TGTGCCATCAGAGGGCCCGGGGTCGGCACTGAAGCTTTCTTT.

The V and J genes are TRBV6-2 or TRBV6-3 and TRBJ2-1, with 8 bases lining up with TRBD2. Germline V lookup: CDR1 MNHEY, CDR2 SVGEGT. V lost 6 bases, J lost 9 bases, and 7 bases stayed unmatched. CDR3 length: 13 amino acids. CDR3 in DNA: TGTGCCAGCAGCCGGACTAGCTACGGTGAGCAGTTCTTC. This gives the protein CASSRTSYGEQFF.

This clonotype was seen a few times. This chain links TRBV24-1 with TRBJ2-1, with 7 bases matching TRBD1. Losses at the gene ends were 9 bases for V and 5 bases for J; bases not matched to a gene: 3. The CDR3 is 12 amino acids. Germline values: CDR1 KGHDR, CDR2 SFDVKD. The CDR3 sequence is CATGQDNNEQFF. CDR3 sequence (DNA): TGTGCCACCGGACAGGATAACAATGAGCAGTTCTTC.

This clonotype was observed a few times. The rearrangement links TRBV12-3 or TRBV12-4 to TRBJ1-1; a possible D gene is TRBD1 (5 bases). The CDR3 sequence is 14 residues long. V lost 3 bases and J lost 7, with 15 bases in between. In DNA, the CDR3 is TGTGCCAGCAGTTTCTGGGGGGGTAACGTTGAAGCTTTCTTT. Translated, it gives CASSFWGGNVEAFF.

V and J are TRBV21-1 and TRBJ2-5. TRBV21-1 has pseudogene status. The CDR3 covers 10 residues. The CDR3 protein is CASSKANSSF. CDR3 DNA sequence: TGTGCCAGCAGCAAAGCCAACAGCAGCTTC.

The rearrangement links TRBV29-1 to TRBJ2-1; either TRBD1 or TRBD2 may supply D (5 bases each). The CDR3 length is 18 residues. The germline V gene encodes CDR1 SQVTM and CDR2 ANQGSEA. The germline V and J ends were trimmed by 5 bases and 0 bases, with 23 bases remaining between them. The CDR3 reads CSVQSGSRRTSSYNEQFF. The CDR3 DNA is TGCAGCGTTCAATCGGGGTCCCGACGGACATCCTCCTACAATGAGCAGTTCTTC.

A word on this clonotype: Since no conserved phenylalanine or tryptophan closes the CDR3, a read error is the likely cause. Because the CDR3's place on the DNA is in doubt, the DNA is left out and the CDR3 is given as listed by TCRdb. The rearrangement links TRBV23-1 to TRBJ2-7; no DNA check was done on the table's D call, TRBD1. TRBV23-1 is flagged as an ORF with uncertain function. Ends included, the CDR3 has 10 residues. The CDR3 is CASSQQGEQY.

This clonotype was counted between two and nine times. The junction does not match germline at one end; this may be a read error. The V gene is TRBV4-3, the J gene TRBJ2-2, with a weak D call TRBD2 (6 bases). The CDR3 extends over 14 amino acids. CDR1 is LGHNA, CDR2 YSLEER, per germline. Here the CDR3 reads CANSHTGSTGELFF. In DNA, the CDR3 is TGCGCCAACAGCCATACCGGGAGCACCGGGGAGCTGTTTTTT.